These T cell receptor beta chains were read from a single sample in a study of shared clonotypes between healthy human individuals. Generated by immunoSEQ multiplex PCR, the TCRdb table keeps only in-frame clones and is missing some. Of more than 2 million clones listed, 85% to 95% were seen once; the top ten hold 0.13%. The source material was naive CD4+ T cells sorted from blood. The source of these receptors is a young man in good health. Each CDR3 is given without its conserved first and last residue.

j_call	v_call	cdr3_aa
TRBJ2-2	TRBV7-7	ASSKEKTGELF
TRBJ2-1	TRBV18	ASSLKGTSGGNEQF
TRBJ2-3	TRBV7-2	ASSLVAGLAGGLRDTQY
TRBJ1-5	TRBV6-1	ASSGTGGIKQPQH
TRBJ2-7	TRBV10-2	ASSLAGGGYEQY
TRBJ2-2	TRBV7-9	ASSLTAGELF
TRBJ1-4	TRBV7-9	ASSSARINEKLF
TRBJ2-2	TRBV10-3	ALGSSNTGELF
TRBJ2-6	TRBV14	ASSQGHPGANVLT
TRBJ2-1	TRBV9	ASSVGGALGLNEQF
TRBJ2-3	TRBV11-2	ASSTLAGLGTQY
TRBJ1-1	TRBV12-5	ASGLPRRGFHTEAF
TRBJ1-1	TRBV28	ASRRQGTEAF
TRBJ1-6	TRBV19	ASCRKGRGSPLH
TRBJ1-2	TRBV5-6	ASSLAGVRSWANYGYT
TRBJ2-7	TRBV6-1	ASRSPSYEQY
TRBJ2-7	TRBV5-4	ASSSGLAMNYEQY
TRBJ2-7	TRBV6-1	ASSLDRTNEQY
TRBJ2-5	TRBV2	ASRAQGLPQETQY
TRBJ2-2	TRBV6-5	ATLRKGTGELF
TRBJ1-2	TRBV10-2	ASSESTGSGGYT
TRBJ1-5	TRBV30	AWSEGTGYLGNQPQH
TRBJ2-7	TRBV5-1	ASSLVEGTYEQY
TRBJ2-1	TRBV7-3	ASSTGLFSSYNEQF
TRBJ2-7	TRBV13	ASTSLVLGTGYEQY
TRBJ1-5	TRBV11-2	ASSEIGGRANQPQH
TRBJ2-1	TRBV2	ATGISGGATPEQF
TRBJ1-3	TRBV29-1	SAGDRGRLGGNTIY
TRBJ1-1	TRBV4-1	ASSQLQGPEAF
TRBJ2-1	TRBV11-2	ASSLDGLAGGNEQF
TRBJ1-1	TRBV27	ASRSGTEAF
TRBJ2-7	TRBV28	ASSFGLAGVYEQY
TRBJ2-3	TRBV28	ASSSIAGGFADTQY
TRBJ1-5	TRBV5-1	ASSFGTDSNQPQH
TRBJ1-3	TRBV27	ASSLPVGNTIY
TRBJ1-2	TRBV6-5	ASSYSGQGGGYT
TRBJ1-2	TRBV19	ASSIEGPWGYT
TRBJ2-7	TRBV28	ASSTGLSSYEQY
TRBJ2-7	TRBV6-5	ASRNLIKPYEQY
TRBJ2-1	TRBV18	ASSPPGNNEQF
TRBJ2-7	TRBV2	ASFWERGYEQY
TRBJ2-1	TRBV7-2	ASSLAPLSYNEQF
TRBJ1-6	TRBV10-3	AISGKGLGSPLH
TRBJ2-7	TRBV6-5	ASRRTSVYYEQY
TRBJ1-3	TRBV10-3	AISEASVSGNTIY
TRBJ1-1	TRBV7-2	ASSLGQVRTEAF
TRBJ2-7	TRBV5-1	ASSLAVGQAGRGGEQY
TRBJ2-5	TRBV6-5	ASREPIGTQY
TRBJ2-3	TRBV9	ASSQMGGPTDTQY
TRBJ2-3	TRBV18	ASSQGLLGITDTQY
TRBJ2-1	TRBV19	ASSIDPRAEQF
TRBJ2-1	TRBV5-1	ASSLEGDLNEQF
TRBJ1-5	TRBV28	ASTQGGYSNQPQH
TRBJ2-2	TRBV5-1	ASSLEGSSTGELF
TRBJ2-1	TRBV2	ASRTLAGGGNEQF
TRBJ1-4	TRBV7-6	ASSLGQGRLANEKLF
TRBJ2-7	TRBV6-5	ASSYSIGAYEQY
TRBJ1-6	TRBV11-2	ASSPGGYNSPLH
TRBJ1-2	TRBV14	ASSHSGDYT
TRBJ2-5	TRBV7-9	ASSLAGGMETQY